The text below deals with one T cell receptor (beta chain). The data were taken from a study of blood T cell repertoires in COVID-19. About the study: There were acute and convalescent COVID-19 samples, and they came from the United States, Italy and Spain. PBMCs, B-cell-depleted T cells, or T cells were the source of the cDNA or gDNA that made up the material.

V lost 0 bases and J lost 6; bases outside the gene matches: 14. This CDR3 has 19 amino acids. The germline CDR1 and CDR2 sequences are SGHTS and YDEGEE. Per the original methods: Counts of nucleated cells, estimated from reference gene primer amplification, were obtained. The data were produced by immunoSEQ multiplex PCR, yet TCRdb's version contains in-frame clones alone and is incomplete. From that table come the V and J calls and clone size; the DNA was used to work out D and trimming. The repertoire has under 550,000 clones, 70% to 90% of them found once; the top ten carry roughly 0.78%. Seattle-derived patients entered the study during active infection and were followed longitudinally.

The sequence was obtained from a man aged 18 to 30 with COVID-19, enrolled during active disease. This chain links TRBV5-8 with TRBJ2-3; 12 positions match TRBD2. The sample was peripheral blood. The CDR3 loop reads CASSLDSLAGGPRGDTQYF. The CDR3 DNA follows: TGTGCCAGCAGCTTGGACTCCCTAGCGGGGGGGCCGAGAGGCGATACGCAGTATTTT.